The entry below gives a single T cell receptor beta chain sequence along with its context. CDR1 is MDHEN and CDR2 is SYDVKM in the germline V gene. This CDR3 is built from 12 residues. V was cut by 3 bases and J by 6 bases, with 8 bases left in between. The sample belongs to a study of blood T cell repertoires in COVID-19. Study-level information: Specimens from acute and convalescent COVID-19 originated in the United States, Italy and Spain. Sources were T cells, B-cell-depleted T cells, or PBMCs; the material itself was cDNA or gDNA.

Source study methods: Using reference gene primer amplification, nucleated cell counts were estimated. The table came from immunoSEQ multiplex PCR; TCRdb's copy has only in-frame clones and leaves some out. The D gene and trimming were derived from the DNA, and the V and J assignments and clone size from that table. Of around 150,000 clones in the sample, around 80% were seen once. Sequencing was performed on peripheral blood. This sequence originates from a woman of 80 years or more with acute or convalescent COVID-19. The V call is TRBV28, the J call TRBJ1-2; D possibly corresponds to TRBD1 (6 bases). This CDR3 is CASSLGGHGYTF. Written as DNA, the CDR3 is TGTGCCAGCAGTTTGGGGGGGCATGGCTACACCTTC.